Listed here are 2 T cell receptor beta chains from one sample, sequenced in a study of T cell responses to AZD1222 COVID-19 vaccine. Method: immunoSEQ multiplex PCR; TCRdb's copy keeps in-frame clones and lacks some. The data contain 150,000 to 200,000 clones, 85% to 95% of them seen just once; the ten biggest clones take up 2.3%. This specimen was peripheral blood, taken on day 0 of AZD1222 vaccination. These receptors were collected from an adult in good health.

This chain joins TRBV6-5 and TRBJ1-1; unclear D gene. There are 11 residues in the CDR3. Germline V CDR1 and CDR2: MNHEY, SVGAGI. Between the trimmed V and J ends, which lost 6 bases and 7 bases, there was a span of 9 bases. The CDR3: CASSKLGEAFF. The CDR3 DNA is TGTGCCAGCAGCAAACTCGGTGAAGCTTTCTTT.

This clone came up once. V and J are TRBV7-2 and TRBJ1-5, with D possibly TRBD1 on 5 matching bases. Germline V gene sequence: CDR1 SGHTA, CDR2 FQGNSA. V lost 1 base and J 7 bases, leaving 14 bases between the germline ends. The CDR3 extends over 15 amino acids. Here the CDR3 DNA reads TGTGCCAGCAGCTTAGAAGGGGCGCCGGGGCAGCCCCAGCATTTT. Its translation is CASSLEGAPGQPQHF.